The clone carrying this TCR beta chain was detected ten times or more. Its matching antigen is unknown. 5'RACE primed from the constant segment yielded TCR alpha and TCR beta cDNA libraries bearing sample barcodes and UMIs. Each CDR3 protein gets one entry after TCRdb re-called the 5' RACE reads with MiXCR. Here the sample spans about 33,000 distinct CDR3 sequences, about 21% being singletons. This record belongs to a study of T-cell memory formation after mild COVID-19. Study-level background: The study found TCR clusters largely donor specific.

Whole-study findings and limits: Later expanders leaned toward CD4+, whereas clones contracting from day 15 to 85 were balanced CD4/CD8. Among contracting clones, CD4+ were mainly CM/EM and CD8+ enriched in EMRA.

The CDR3 is 15 amino acids. The germline gives CDR1 SGHAT, CDR2 FQNNGV. V shed 5 bases and J shed 3 bases, with 17 bases lying between them. The sample comprised PBMCs or a T cell subset sorted from them (not recorded which). The clonotype originates from an adult who had mild COVID-19 (a few samples of this study predate the infection). Cell type and time point are not known. This chain joins TRBV11-2 and TRBJ2-7; no definite D call. CDR3 sequence: CASSQNSQSFYEQYF. In nucleotides, the CDR3 is TGTGCCAGCAGCCAAAACTCCCAGAGTTTCTACGAGCAGTACTTC.